Following are 20 T cell receptor beta chains from one sample sequenced in a study of T cells in Graves' hyperthyroidism and ophthalmopathy. RNA transcripts served as the template for amplifying TCR beta CDR3 regions. The HTBI primer set drove a first-round RT-PCR of the TCR CDR3. MiXCR was run by TCRdb on the multiplex PCR reads, yielding one entry per CDR3 protein. This repertoire shows some 620,000 distinct CDR3 sequences, about 16% found once; its top ten account for over 3.5%. The material sequenced was blood. The receptors derive from a woman aged 25 to 39 with Graves' hyperthyroidism.

There are many counts of this clonotype. V is TRBV11-2 and J is TRBJ2-5; 7 bases fit TRBD2. The V segment lost 2 bases and the J segment 9 bases; nucleotides outside the gene matches: 6. There are 13 residues in the CDR3. CDR1 and CDR2 from the germline V gene are SGHAT and FQNNGV. DNA for the CDR3: TGTGCCAGCAGCTTATGGACCGCGGGAGCCCAGTACTTC. Its translation is CASSLWTAGAQYF.

This chain links TRBV24-1 with TRBJ1-2, with a possible D match to TRBD1 (5 bases). V gave up 0 bases and J gave up 1 base, with 11 bases separating them. CDR3 length equals 16 residues. CDR1 and CDR2 from the germline V gene are KGHDR and SFDVKD. The CDR3 DNA is TGTGCCACCAGTGATTTGCTCCCAGGGCTTAACTATGGCTACACCTTC. This codes for CATSDLLPGLNYGYTF.

The chain carries TRBV20-1 and TRBJ2-4; D is unresolved. Between the trimmed V and J ends, which lost 5 bases and 3 bases, there was a span of 11 bases. Germline CDR1 is DFQATT and CDR2 is SNEGSKA (reference sequence). CDR3 size: 13 residues. The CDR3 DNA reads as TGCAGTGCTCAAGCTATGGGCAAAAACATTCAGTACTTC. The encoded protein is CSAQAMGKNIQYF.

This clonotype was picked up many times. The genes are TRBV30 and TRBJ2-1; 7 bases agree with TRBD1. J was trimmed by 5 bases and V by 3 bases; bases with no gene match: 7. The CDR3 is made up of 14 amino acids. Germline V gives CDR1 GTSNPN, CDR2 SVGIG (reference sequence). CDR3 nucleotide sequence: TGTGCCTGGAGGTCCCCCGACAGGGACAATGAGCAGTTCTTC. Translating gives CAWRSPDRDNEQFF.

This clonotype appeared a few times. The chain carries TRBV7-3 and TRBJ2-2; D might be TRBD2 (6 bases). CDR1 is SGHTA, CDR2 FQGTGA, per germline. The CDR3 spans 13 residues. V lost 4 bases and J 7 bases, leaving 10 bases between the germline ends. The CDR3 sequence is CASSSPGDGELFF. CDR3 nucleotide sequence: TGTGCCAGCAGCTCGCCGGGGGACGGGGAGCTGTTTTTT.

The chain employs TRBV10-3 and TRBJ1-2; 12 bases align to TRBD1. J gave up 5 bases and V 6 bases, and 7 bases lay outside the gene matches. The germline V gene encodes CDR1 ENHRY and CDR2 SYGVKD. The CDR3 spans 15 residues. In nucleotides, the CDR3 is TGTGCCATCAGGGGGGACAGGGGGCGCGATTATGGCTACACCTTC. Protein: CAIRGDRGRDYGYTF.

The rearrangement uses TRBV27 and TRBJ2-7, with 9 bases fitting TRBD1. J gave up 5 bases and V 3 bases, and 11 bases lay outside the gene matches. Germline CDR1 is MNHEY and CDR2 is SMNVEV (reference sequence). The length of the CDR3 is 16 residues. CDR3 sequence reads: CASSFGPTGGSHEQYF. The CDR3 nucleotides read TGTGCCAGCAGTTTTGGCCCGACAGGGGGTTCCCACGAGCAGTACTTC.

This clonotype was counted ten times or more. V is TRBV5-1 and J is TRBJ2-1, with D unresolved. Germline V gives CDR1 SGHRS, CDR2 YFSETQ. The CDR3 runs 13 residues. Trimming took 0 bases from V and 2 from J, leaving 3 bases between them. The CDR3 loop is CASSLATYNEQFF. CDR3 nucleotides: TGCGCCAGCAGCTTGGCGACCTACAATGAGCAGTTCTTC.

V and J are TRBV6-2 or TRBV6-3 and TRBJ2-7; possibly TRBD1 for D (5 bases). CDR3 length equals 17 residues. Per germline, CDR1 MNHEY and CDR2 SVGEGT. V lost 2 bases and J 0 bases, leaving 17 bases between the germline ends. The CDR3 loop is CASSYKGMRSISYEQYF. CDR3 DNA sequence: TGTGCCAGCAGTTACAAGGGGATGCGCAGTATCTCCTACGAGCAGTACTTC.

This chain joins TRBV29-1 and TRBJ2-1; no clear D gene. Germline V gene data show CDR1 as SQVTM and CDR2 as ANQGSEA. The CDR3 is made up of 13 amino acids. V was shortened by 8 bases and J by 1 base, with 12 bases between the two germline ends. The CDR3 bases are TGCAGCCCGGTTCTTGATTCCTACAATGAGCAGTTCTTC. Translating gives CSPVLDSYNEQFF.

The V call is TRBV6-1, the J call TRBJ2-7, with 7 bases lining up with TRBD1. Germline V gene lookup returns CDR1 MNHNS and CDR2 SASEGT. The CDR3 covers 15 residues. Trimming took 10 bases from V and 1 from J; bases not matched to a gene: 13. This chain's CDR3 is CATQYNRGQSYEQYF. CDR3 sequence (DNA): TGTGCCACGCAATACAACAGGGGCCAATCCTACGAGCAGTACTTC.

Ten or more counts support this clonotype. The chain has TRBV30 and TRBJ1-4; D is ambiguous. In germline, CDR1 is GTSNPN, CDR2 SVGIG (reference sequence). V lost 2 bases to trimming and J lost 4 bases, with 5 bases between them. This CDR3 contains 12 residues. This CDR3 reads CAWSPYNEKLFF. In DNA, the CDR3 is TGTGCCTGGAGTCCTTATAATGAAAAACTGTTTTTT.

V and J are TRBV28 and TRBJ2-2; D not certain. V was cut by 8 bases and J by 11 bases, with 21 bases left in between. CDR1 and CDR2 (germline): MDHEN, SYDVKM. This CDR3 has 14 amino acids. CDR3 sequence (DNA): TGTGCCAGCGTGAGGCCTTCTATTAAGCCAGAGCTGTTTTTT. This gives the protein CASVRPSIKPELFF.

This clonotype was recorded at least ten times. V usage is TRBV30 and J usage is TRBJ1-2; 8 positions agree with TRBD1. The CDR3 spans 14 residues. The V and J ends lost 3 bases and 6 bases, in that order; junction bases with no gene match: 9. CDR1 is GTSNPN and CDR2 is SVGIG in the germline V gene (reference sequence). The CDR3 reads CAWSEGQGAHGYTF. Written as DNA, the CDR3 is TGTGCCTGGAGCGAGGGGCAGGGGGCCCATGGCTACACCTTC.

There are many counts of this clonotype. This chain links TRBV20-1 with TRBJ2-7; the match to TRBD1 covers 7 bases. The CDR3 is 14 residues long. Trimming cost V 8 bases and J 4 bases; bases outside gene matches: 14. CDR1 is DFQATT and CDR2 is SNEGSKA in the germline V gene (reference sequence). The CDR3 loop reads CSSRVPRDRYEQYF. CDR3 nucleotide sequence: TGCAGTAGCCGAGTACCTCGGGACAGATACGAGCAGTACTTC.

Written as DNA, the CDR3 is TGTGCCAGCAGCGCCGTCCAGGGGGATGGCTACACCTTC. Amino acid sequence: CASSAVQGDGYTF. J is TRBJ1-2 and V is TRBV25-1; 7 bases are a match to TRBD1. With 6 bases clipped from V and 6 bases from J, the junction kept 7 bases outside the gene matches. The CDR3 covers 13 residues. Per the germline V gene, CDR1 is MGHDK and CDR2 is SYGVNS.

This clonotype was counted a few times. This sequence joins TRBV2 and TRBJ2-3; D unresolved. Germline loops: CDR1 SNHLY, CDR2 FYNNEI. This CDR3 has 12 residues. V was shortened by 6 bases and J by 7 bases, with 11 bases between the two germline ends. The CDR3 is CASSPQRNTQYF. The CDR3 DNA is TGTGCCAGCAGCCCACAGAGAAATACGCAGTATTTT.

Only one count was recorded for this clonotype. The junction and the germline gene differ at one end; a read error may be behind it. The V gene is TRBV6-2 or TRBV6-3, the J gene TRBJ1-3; D uncertain. Germline CDR1 and CDR2: MNHEY and SVGEGT. This CDR3 has 16 residues. The CDR3 nucleotides are TGTGCCAGCAGCTACTCGGGTCGGGCCGCTGGAAACACCATATATTTT. It translates to CASSYSGRAAGNTIYF.

The chain joins TRBV28 to TRBJ2-7; 7 bases map to TRBD2. Germline CDR1 reads MDHEN; CDR2 reads SYDVKM. The CDR3 length is 16 residues. J was trimmed by 5 bases and V by 8 bases; bases with no gene match: 18. DNA for the CDR3: TGTGCCAGCTCATCCAACCTTGGCGGGAGCCAGGACGAGCAGTACTTC. This codes for CASSSNLGGSQDEQYF. Full variable domain (rest looked up from reference TRBV28 and TRBJ2-7): DVKVTQSSRYLVKRTGEKVFLECVQDMDHENMFWYRQDPGLGLRLIYFSYDVKMKEKGDIPEGYSVSREKKERFSLILESASTNQTSMYLCASSSNLGGSQDEQYFGPGTRLTVT.

This clonotype occurred many times. The rearrangement joins TRBV5-8 to TRBJ2-7; D is possibly TRBD1 or TRBD2 (6 bases each). The CDR3 covers 12 residues. V was clipped by 4 bases and J by 5 bases, with 10 bases between them. Germline values: CDR1 SGHTS, CDR2 YDEGEE. The CDR3, as DNA: TGTGCCAGCAGCCGGGGGACACACGAGCAGTACTTC. Translating it yields CASSRGTHEQYF.